This T cell receptor beta chain appears in the sequencing data of a study of metastatic and nonmetastatic thyroid tumors. Study information: Across blood and tumor or nodule tissue, repertoires from malignant and benign thyroid patients were compared with one another. Study-level points and caveats: Malignant thyroid tumors reportedly exceeded benign nodules significantly in TCR beta diversity, with the difference appearing in blood and tumor.

The table lists this clone with many counts. Antigen: not known. The CDR3 has 15 residues. The V end lost 2 bases, the J end lost 2 bases, and 9 bases lay between the germline ends. Germline V gene data show CDR1 as LNHDA and CDR2 as SQIVND (reference sequence). The entire patient cohort was treatment-naive prior to thyroid surgery. TCRdb re-called the PCR reads with MiXCR. The repertoire consists of more than 65,000 clones, with 11% to 15% occurring once and the leading ten covering 6.5%. This TCR derives from a male donor with papillary thyroid cancer or a benign thyroid nodule (not recorded which). Some clones in this sample may be carry-over from other donors' samples. The V call is TRBV19, the J call TRBJ1-4, with D possibly being TRBD1 (6 bases). Sequencing input: blood. The CDR3 spells CASSIRGATNEKLFF. The CDR3 DNA reads as TGTGCCAGTAGTATAAGGGGGGCGACTAATGAAAAACTGTTTTTT.